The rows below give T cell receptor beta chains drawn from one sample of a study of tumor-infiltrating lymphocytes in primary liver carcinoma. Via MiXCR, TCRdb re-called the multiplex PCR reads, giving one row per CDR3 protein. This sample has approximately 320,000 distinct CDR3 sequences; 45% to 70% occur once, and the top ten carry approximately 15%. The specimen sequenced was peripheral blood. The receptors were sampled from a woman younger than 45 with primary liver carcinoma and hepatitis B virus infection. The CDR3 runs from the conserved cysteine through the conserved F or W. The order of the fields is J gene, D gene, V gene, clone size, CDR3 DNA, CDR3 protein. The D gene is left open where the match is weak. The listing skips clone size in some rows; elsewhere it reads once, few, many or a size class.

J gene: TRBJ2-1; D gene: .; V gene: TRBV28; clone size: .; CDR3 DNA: TGTGCCAGCAGTCTGCCTGGGGTGAGCCACAATGAGCAGTTCTTC; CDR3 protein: CASSLPGVSHNEQFF
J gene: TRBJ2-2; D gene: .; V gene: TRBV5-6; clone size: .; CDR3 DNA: TGTGCCAGCAGCTTTGGCGGCGGGAATGCTGTCGGGGAGCTGTTTTTT; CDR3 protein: CASSFGGGNAVGELFF
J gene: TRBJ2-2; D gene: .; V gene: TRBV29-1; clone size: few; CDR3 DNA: TGCAGCGCCCGGACAGCTTTGGACACCGGGGAGCTGTTTTTT; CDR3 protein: CSARTALDTGELFF
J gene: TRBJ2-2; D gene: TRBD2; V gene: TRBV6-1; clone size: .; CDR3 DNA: TGTGCCAGCAGTGGGACGGGACTAGCGAAGGGGGGGCTGTTTTTT; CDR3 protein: CASSGTGLAKGGLFF
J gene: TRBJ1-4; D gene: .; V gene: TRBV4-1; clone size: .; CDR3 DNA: TGCGCCAACAGCCCCTCAACGGGGAGGGATAATGAAAAACTGTTTTTT; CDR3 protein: CANSPSTGRDNEKLFF
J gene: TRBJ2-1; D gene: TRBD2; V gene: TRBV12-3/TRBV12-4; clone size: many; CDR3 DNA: TGTGCCAGCAGAAGAACTAGCGGGGTAAGCTCCTACAATGAGCAGTTCTTC; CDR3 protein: CASRRTSGVSSYNEQFF
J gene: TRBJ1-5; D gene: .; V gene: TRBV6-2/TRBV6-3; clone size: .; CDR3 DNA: TGTACCAGCAGTTTCGGAGGGAATCAGCCCCAGCATTTT; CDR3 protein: CTSSFGGNQPQHF
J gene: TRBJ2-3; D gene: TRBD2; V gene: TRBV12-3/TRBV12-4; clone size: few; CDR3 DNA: TGTGCCAGCAGTGATAGCGGGATCAACACAGATACGCAGTATTTT; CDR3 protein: CASSDSGINTDTQYF
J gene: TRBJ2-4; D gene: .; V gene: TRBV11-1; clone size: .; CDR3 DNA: TGTGCCTGCAGCTTATCCACGCATCGGGGCGACATTCAGTATTTC; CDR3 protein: CACSLSTHRGDIQYF
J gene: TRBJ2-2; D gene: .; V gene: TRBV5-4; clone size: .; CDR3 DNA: TGTGCCAGCAGCTCGCGGGCTACCACCGGGGAGCTGTTTTTT; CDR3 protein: CASSSRATTGELFF
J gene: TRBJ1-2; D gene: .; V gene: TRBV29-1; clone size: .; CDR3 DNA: TGCAGCCCCTCTCCAAAGGGGAGGGTGGTCTATGGCTACACCTTC; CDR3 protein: CSPSPKGRVVYGYTF
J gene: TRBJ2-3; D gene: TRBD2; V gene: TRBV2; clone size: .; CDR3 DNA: TGTGCCAGCAGTGAAATCCGGCTAGCGGGACATACAGATACGCAGTATTTT; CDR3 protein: CASSEIRLAGHTDTQYF
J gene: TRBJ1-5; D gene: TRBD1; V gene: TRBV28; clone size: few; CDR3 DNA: TGTGCCAGCAGTGGGACAGGGCTAATGGAACCCCAGCATTTT; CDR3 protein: CASSGTGLMEPQHF
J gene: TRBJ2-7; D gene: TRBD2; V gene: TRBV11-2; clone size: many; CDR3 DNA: TGTGCCAGCAGACCCAGCGGGAGGGTGAGCGAGCAGTACTTC; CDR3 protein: CASRPSGRVSEQYF
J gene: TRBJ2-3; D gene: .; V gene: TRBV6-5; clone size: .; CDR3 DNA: TGTGCCAGCAGTTCGCCTAGCACAGATACGCCGTATTTT; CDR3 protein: CASSSPSTDTPYF
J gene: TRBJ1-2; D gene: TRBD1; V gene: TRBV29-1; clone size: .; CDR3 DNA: TGCAGCGTCCAAACCAGGACAGGGAACTATGGCTACACCTTC; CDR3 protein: CSVQTRTGNYGYTF
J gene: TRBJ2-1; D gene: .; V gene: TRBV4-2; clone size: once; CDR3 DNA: TGTGCCAGCAGCCAAGATAGCACTCCAATCAATGAGCAGTTCTTC; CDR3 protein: CASSQDSTPINEQFF
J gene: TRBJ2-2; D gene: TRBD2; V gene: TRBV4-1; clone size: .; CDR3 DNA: TGCGCCATCAGGGCCTGGACTAGCGGACTCCAGAACACCGGGGAGCTGTTTTTT; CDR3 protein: CAIRAWTSGLQNTGELFF
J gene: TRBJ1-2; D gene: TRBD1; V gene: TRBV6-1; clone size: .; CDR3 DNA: TGTGCCAGTAGGACGCTCCCCGGGACAGGGGGCACAAACCATGGCTACACCTTC; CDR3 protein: CASRTLPGTGGTNHGYTF
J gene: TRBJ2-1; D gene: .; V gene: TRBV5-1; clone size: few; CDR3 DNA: TGCGCCAGCAGACTCAGCTACAATGAGCAGTTCTTC; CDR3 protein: CASRLSYNEQFF
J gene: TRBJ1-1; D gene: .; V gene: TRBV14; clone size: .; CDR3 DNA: TGTGCCAGCAGCCAAGATCCCTTTGGAGGGCTCCTTGAAGCTTTCTTT; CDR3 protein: CASSQDPFGGLLEAFF
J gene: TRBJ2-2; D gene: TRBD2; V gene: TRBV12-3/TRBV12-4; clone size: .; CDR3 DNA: TGTGCCAGCAATTTAGAGAGCGGGATGTCCGGGGAGCTGTTTTTT; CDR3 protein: CASNLESGMSGELFF
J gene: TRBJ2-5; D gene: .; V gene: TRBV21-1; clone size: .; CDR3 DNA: TGTGCCAGCAGCAAAGCGGGGGCTGAGACCCAGTACTTC; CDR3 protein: CASSKAGAETQYF
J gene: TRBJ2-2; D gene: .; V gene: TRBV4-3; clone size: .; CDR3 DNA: TGCGCCAGCAGCCAGACAACCTGGGAGCTGTTTTTT; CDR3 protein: CASSQTTWELFF
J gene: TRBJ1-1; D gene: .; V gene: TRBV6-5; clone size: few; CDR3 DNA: TGTGCCAGCAGTTACCCGGACGGCGACAGGCCAAAAGCTTTCTTT; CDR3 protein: CASSYPDGDRPKAFF
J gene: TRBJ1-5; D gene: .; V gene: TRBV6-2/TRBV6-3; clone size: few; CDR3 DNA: TGTGCCAGCAGCTACGCTATGGGGGTTAATCAGCCCCAGCATTTT; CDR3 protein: CASSYAMGVNQPQHF
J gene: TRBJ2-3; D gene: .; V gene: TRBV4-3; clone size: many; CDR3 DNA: TGCGCCAGCAGCCCTCAGGGCGCAGATACGCAGTATTTT; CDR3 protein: CASSPQGADTQYF
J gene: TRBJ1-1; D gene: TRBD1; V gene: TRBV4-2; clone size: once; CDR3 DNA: TGTGCCAGCGGCCATATACTAAGACTGAGCTTGGGACAGGAGAACACTGAAGCTTTCTTT; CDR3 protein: CASGHILRLSLGQENTEAFF
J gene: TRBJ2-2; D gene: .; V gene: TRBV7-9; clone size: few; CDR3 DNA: TGTGCCAGCAGCATCACGACCTCGGGGACCGGGGAGCTGTTTTTT; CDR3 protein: CASSITTSGTGELFF
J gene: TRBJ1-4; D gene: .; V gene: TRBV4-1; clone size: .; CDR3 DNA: TGCGCCAGCAGCCAACATAGGGCCAGGGCCGTTAATGAAAAACTGTTTTTT; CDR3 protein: CASSQHRARAVNEKLFF
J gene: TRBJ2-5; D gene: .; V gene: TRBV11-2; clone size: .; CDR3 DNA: TGTGTCAACAGCTCCGCTTGGGGGGCCCGGGAGACTCAGTACTTC; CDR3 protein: CVNSSAWGARETQYF
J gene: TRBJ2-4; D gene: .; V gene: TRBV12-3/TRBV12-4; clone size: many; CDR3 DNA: TGTGCCAGCAGCCTCACCGGGGCTGGTGGAAACATTCAGTACTTC; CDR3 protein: CASSLTGAGGNIQYF
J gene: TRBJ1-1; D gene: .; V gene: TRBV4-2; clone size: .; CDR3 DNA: TGTGCCAGCAGCCAAGATAGTTCAGCAATGAGCACTGAAGCTTTCTTT; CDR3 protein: CASSQDSSAMSTEAFF
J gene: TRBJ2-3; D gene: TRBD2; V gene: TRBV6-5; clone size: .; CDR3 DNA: TGTGCCAGCAGAGAGTTAGGTACTAGCGGGAGGTTCACAGATACGCAGTGTTTT; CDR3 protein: CASRELGTSGRFTDTQCF
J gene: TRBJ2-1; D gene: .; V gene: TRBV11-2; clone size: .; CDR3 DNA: TGTGCCAGCAGTTTATTGGAGCGAGGTAACGATGAGCAGTTCTTC; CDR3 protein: CASSLLERGNDEQFF
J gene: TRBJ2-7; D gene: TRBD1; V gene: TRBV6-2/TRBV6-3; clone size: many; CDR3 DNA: TGTGCCAGCAGTTGGGACAGGACCGGGGGTTCGCACGAGCAGTACTTC; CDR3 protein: CASSWDRTGGSHEQYF
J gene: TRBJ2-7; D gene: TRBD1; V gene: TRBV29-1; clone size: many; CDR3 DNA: TGCAGCGTTGTAGGACAGGGGAAAGAAGGCGAGCAGTACTTC; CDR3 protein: CSVVGQGKEGEQYF
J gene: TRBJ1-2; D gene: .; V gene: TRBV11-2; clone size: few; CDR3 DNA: TGTGCCAGCAGCCCACAAATGGACAGCCGTGGAGGCTACACCTTC; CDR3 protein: CASSPQMDSRGGYTF
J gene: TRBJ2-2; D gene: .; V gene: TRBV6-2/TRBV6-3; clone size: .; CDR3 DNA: TGTGCCAGCAGGCCCGGGACTGTAAACACCGGGGAGCTGTTTTTT; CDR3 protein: CASRPGTVNTGELFF
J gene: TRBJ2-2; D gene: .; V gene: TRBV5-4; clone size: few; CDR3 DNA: TGTGCCAGCAGCTTGGATCGCTACACCGGGGAGCTGTTTTTT; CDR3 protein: CASSLDRYTGELFF
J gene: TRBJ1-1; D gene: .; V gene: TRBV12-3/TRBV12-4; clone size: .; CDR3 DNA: TGTGCCAGCAGTTTCCAGAGACACACTGAAGCTTTCTTT; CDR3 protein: CASSFQRHTEAFF
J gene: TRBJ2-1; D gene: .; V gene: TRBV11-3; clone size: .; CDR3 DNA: TGTGCCAGCAGCTTCGACAGCCTGGAGCAATTCTTC; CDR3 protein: CASSFDSLEQFF
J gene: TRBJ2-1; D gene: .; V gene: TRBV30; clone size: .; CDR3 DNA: TGTGCCTGGAGAAGTAGGGGGAATATGTACAATGAGCAGTTCTTC; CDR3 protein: CAWRSRGNMYNEQFF
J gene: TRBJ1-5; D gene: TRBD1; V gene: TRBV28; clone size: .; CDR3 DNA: TGTGCCAGCAGAGATATGCAGGGGGCTAGCAATCAGCCCCAGCATTTT; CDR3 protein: CASRDMQGASNQPQHF
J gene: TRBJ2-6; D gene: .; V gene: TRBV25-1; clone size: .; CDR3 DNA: TGTGCCAGCAGCTATACATACAGCTCTGGGGCCAACGTCCTGACTTTC; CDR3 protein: CASSYTYSSGANVLTF
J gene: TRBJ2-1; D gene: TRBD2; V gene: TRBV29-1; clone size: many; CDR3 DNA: TGCAGCGGGGGGACTAGCGGGAGTCGCTACAATGAGCAGTTCTTC; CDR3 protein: CSGGTSGSRYNEQFF
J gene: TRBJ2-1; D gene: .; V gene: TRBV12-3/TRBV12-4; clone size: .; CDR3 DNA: TGTGCCAGCAGTTTTCTAGTTAGGAGAGAGAATGTGCAGTTCTTC; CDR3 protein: CASSFLVRRENVQFF